These T cell receptor beta chains were read from a single sample in a study of cytomegalovirus exposure and HLA in healthy donors. This table comes from immunoSEQ multiplex PCR, and its TCRdb copy is limited to in-frame clones, with some not included. Among 110,000 to 150,000 clones listed, roughly a tenth were seen once. Sequencing was done on a sample of PBMCs. These receptors came from a male donor in good health and CMV-seronegative. The CDR3 runs from the conserved cysteine through the conserved F or W. The D gene is left open where the match is weak.

D	J	V	CDR3
TRBD2	TRBJ2-1	TRBV10-3	CAIPPSAGGSNEQFF
.	TRBJ1-6	TRBV4-3	CASSPQGRYSPLHF
TRBD1	TRBJ2-3	TRBV7-3	CASSSGGRTDTQYF
.	TRBJ1-5	TRBV19	CASSPWAGLSNQPQHF
.	TRBJ2-7	TRBV20-1	CSANKEYEQYF
TRBD2	TRBJ2-5	TRBV5-4	CASSWGGSQETQYF
.	TRBJ1-6	TRBV4-3	CASSQDPVPLEGSPPHF
.	TRBJ1-1	TRBV10-3	CAIMEQAMNTEAFF
.	TRBJ2-7	TRBV19	CASSISEGYNYEQYF
.	TRBJ1-4	TRBV5-1	CASSYGGGNEKLFF
TRBD1	TRBJ1-1	TRBV4-3	CASSQDPTGGFEAFF
.	TRBJ1-1	TRBV15	CATSRGMTAEAFF
.	TRBJ2-7	TRBV5-6	CASSFGQGYYEQYF
TRBD2	TRBJ2-7	TRBV9	CASSAGTSVSYEQYF
.	TRBJ1-1	TRBV18	CASSPSEVLGEAFF
TRBD1	TRBJ1-1	TRBV7-2	CASSFRGMNTEAFF
.	TRBJ1-5	TRBV28	CASSPLEGQGQPQHF
.	TRBJ1-5	TRBV6-6	CASLVPGQPQHF
TRBD1	TRBJ1-6	TRBV7-2	CASSSDRGRSPLHF
TRBD2	TRBJ2-1	TRBV7-9	CASSFLPGAGEGDEQFF
TRBD1	TRBJ1-5	TRBV5-1	CASSPGQGSIQPQHF
TRBD1	TRBJ1-1	TRBV28	CASSLPRDRLNTEAFF
.	TRBJ1-1	TRBV27	CASSLLYRQAITEAFF
TRBD2	TRBJ2-1	TRBV4-3	CASSQGPAGGPHEQFF